A selection of T cell receptor beta chains follows, all from one sample in a study of early T cells in non-severe SARS-CoV-2 infection. TCRdb re-called the 5' RACE reads with MiXCR, one entry per CDR3 protein. The data contain 35,000 to 45,000 distinct CDR3 sequences, roughly 5.7% of them seen just once; the ten biggest clones take up 5.5% to 7%. Here the sequenced sample was whole blood, taken at baseline. These receptors all stem from an adult who was a healthcare worker with PCR-confirmed SARS-CoV-2 infection or an uninfected control (not recorded which). The CDR3 runs from the conserved cysteine through the conserved F or W. The order of the fields is V gene, CDR3 length, CDR3 protein.

v_call: TRBV11-2; cdr3_length: 14; cdr3_aa: CASSLMPGQTEAFF
v_call: TRBV11-2; cdr3_length: 11; cdr3_aa: CASSLVGTQYF
v_call: TRBV14; cdr3_length: 15; cdr3_aa: CASSHRAGGINEQFF
v_call: TRBV6-1; cdr3_length: 13; cdr3_aa: CASRASSSHEQFF
v_call: TRBV9; cdr3_length: 15; cdr3_aa: CASSAWGGAAGEQYF
v_call: TRBV24-1; cdr3_length: 15; cdr3_aa: CATSDLPRGAHEQFF
v_call: TRBV5-6; cdr3_length: 14; cdr3_aa: CASSLNRGDTEAFF
v_call: TRBV7-2; cdr3_length: 11; cdr3_aa: CVSKLYGTQYF
v_call: TRBV19; cdr3_length: 14; cdr3_aa: CASRETVTREKLFF
v_call: TRBV11-2; cdr3_length: 15; cdr3_aa: CASSLVSGEDYGYTF
v_call: TRBV4-3; cdr3_length: 17; cdr3_aa: CASSLDQRGLSYNEQFF
v_call: TRBV18; cdr3_length: 13; cdr3_aa: CASSPTKGQPQHF
v_call: TRBV5-1; cdr3_length: 13; cdr3_aa: CASSFQGSTEAFF